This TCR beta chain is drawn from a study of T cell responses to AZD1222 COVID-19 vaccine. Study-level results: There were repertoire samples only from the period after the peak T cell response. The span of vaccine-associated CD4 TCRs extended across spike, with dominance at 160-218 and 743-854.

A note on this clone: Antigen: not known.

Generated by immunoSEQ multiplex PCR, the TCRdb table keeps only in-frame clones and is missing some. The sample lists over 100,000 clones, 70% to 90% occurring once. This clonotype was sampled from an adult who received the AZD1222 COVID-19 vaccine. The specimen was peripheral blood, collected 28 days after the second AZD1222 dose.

This CDR3 reads CASSLVAGYEQYF. The CDR3 DNA reads TGCGCCAGCAGCTTAGTGGCAGGCTACGAGCAGTACTTC. The V and J genes are TRBV5-1 and TRBJ2-7; D is undetermined. Germline V gene data show CDR1 as SGHRS and CDR2 as YFSETQ. CDR3 length: 13 amino acids. Trimming cost V 2 bases and J 3 bases, with 9 bases left between them.